This TCR beta chain was observed in a study of shared clonotypes between healthy human individuals. Across the whole study: Each donor contributed plates that comprised three CD4 naive, three CD4 memory, two CD8 naive and one CD8 memory. Study-level findings and limits: Among donors, clonotype sharing was expected to be affected by sequencing depth.

Only CD45RO-negative cells positively selected for CCR7 counted as naive CD8 cells, so terminally differentiated effector memory CD45RA+ cells were excluded. Of note for this clone: Its antigen is unknown.

The germline V gene has CDR1 MNHEY and CDR2 SVGAGI. The CDR3 runs 15 residues. Trimming cost V 0 bases and J 6 bases; bases outside gene matches: 4. Here immunoSEQ multiplex PCR was the method, and the copy in TCRdb shows in-frame clones only, minus some. Of roughly 570,000 clones listed, 95% to 98% are singletons. The chain combines TRBV6-5 with TRBJ2-7; 11 bases are shared with TRBD1. This clonotype originated in a man aged 30-40 years in good health. The sequencing sample was made of naive CD8+ T cells sorted from blood. In nucleotides, the CDR3 is TGTGCCAGCAGTTACTCTAGCGGGACAGGGGGCGAGCAGTACTTC. It yields the protein CASSYSSGTGGEQYF.